The 20 T cell receptor beta chains listed next were all sequenced from one sample in a study of monozygotic twins with inflammatory bowel disease. TCRdb re-called the 5' RACE reads; one entry per CDR3 protein, DNA not given. The sample spans around 380,000 distinct CDR3 sequences; the ten largest clones claim less than 2.5%. Sequenced input: blood. Receptor source: a human donor with ulcerative colitis or Crohn's disease, or a healthy co-twin of an affected twin (not recorded which).

The V and J genes are TRBV6-2 or TRBV6-3 and TRBJ2-1; TCRdb designates TRBD2, a call that cannot be tested without DNA. From germline, CDR1 is MNHEY and CDR2 SVGEGT. This CDR3 has 16 amino acids. CDR3 sequence: CASSYSTSGRANEQFF.

The rearrangement links TRBV10-3 to TRBJ2-1; TCRdb returns TRBD2, unconfirmable since there is no DNA. The CDR3 consists of 15 residues. Germline-derived CDR1 and CDR2 are ENHRY and SYGVKD. The CDR3 spells CAISQKRGPGYEQFF.

The rearrangement uses TRBV29-1 and TRBJ2-1; the TCRdb call, TRBD2, lacks DNA for checking. The germline gives CDR1 SQVTM, CDR2 ANQGSEA. This CDR3 contains 13 residues. CDR3 amino acids: CIVGTSGFNEQFF.

The genes are TRBV7-6 and TRBJ1-1. The CDR3 has 13 residues. CDR1 SGHVS and CDR2 FNYEAQ come from the germline V gene. CDR3 region: CASSLGDGFEAFF. The variable domain in full, completed from reference TRBV7-6 and TRBJ1-1, reads GAGVSQSPRYKVTKRGQDVALRCDPISGHVSLYWYRQALGQGPEFLTYFNYEAQQDKSGLPNDRFSAERPEGSISTLTIQRTEQRDSAMYRCASSLGDGFEAFFGQGTRLTVV.

J is TRBJ2-2 and V is TRBV7-2; TCRdb picks TRBD2, but there is no DNA to check that call. The CDR3 spans 15 residues. CDR1 and CDR2 (germline): SGHTA, FQGNSA. This CDR3 reads CASSLAELVTGELFF. The complete variable domain, with remaining parts taken from reference TRBV7-2 and TRBJ2-2, reads GAGVSQSPSNKVTEKGKDVELRCDPISGHTALYWYRQSLGQGLEFLIYFQGNSAPDKSGLPSDRFSAERTGGSVSTLTIQRTQQEDSAVYLCASSLAELVTGELFFGEGSRLTVL.

The chain joins TRBV15 to TRBJ1-2; TCRdb designates TRBD1, a call that cannot be tested without DNA. This CDR3 spans 13 amino acids. CDR1 is LNHNV, CDR2 YYDKDF, per germline (reference sequence). CDR3 loop: CATSETGSYGYTF.

The rearrangement uses TRBV10-3 and TRBJ1-6; TCRdb proposes TRBD1, but this gene call is untestable without DNA. CDR1 and CDR2 from the germline V gene are ENHRY and SYGVKD. This CDR3 is built from 13 residues. CDR3 region: CAITGTTDSPLHF.

The CDR3 loop is CAAGQGALKPQHF. V is TRBV2 and J is TRBJ1-5; the TCRdb D gene call, TRBD1, has no DNA to confirm it. CDR3 length: 13 amino acids. CDR1 and CDR2 from the germline V gene are SNHLY and FYNNEI.

This chain connects TRBV7-9 to TRBJ2-5. Germline lookup yields CDR1 SEHNR and CDR2 FQNEAQ (reference sequence). The CDR3 runs to 13 residues. The CDR3 reads CASSLPIRETQYF.

The chain employs TRBV6-5 and TRBJ2-7; there is no DNA to check the TCRdb D call of TRBD1. The CDR3 has 13 residues. The germline CDR1 and CDR2 sequences are MNHEY and SVGAGI. The CDR3 sequence is CASSYAEGLEQYF.

V usage is TRBV14 and J usage is TRBJ1-5; TCRdb outputs TRBD1, but without DNA this stays unchecked. The CDR3 length is 11 residues. Germline V lookup: CDR1 SGHDN, CDR2 FVKESK. The CDR3 protein is CASNRGQPQHF.

The chain links TRBV25-1 to TRBJ2-5; there is no DNA to check the TCRdb D call of TRBD1. The CDR3 runs 13 residues. Germline V gene data show CDR1 as MGHDK and CDR2 as SYGVNS. CDR3 loop: CASRGTEQETQYF.

The chain carries TRBV4-3 and TRBJ1-3; TCRdb selects TRBD1, and the lack of DNA leaves this call unchecked. The CDR3 has 16 residues. Per the germline V gene, CDR1 is LGHNA and CDR2 is YSLEER. CDR3 sequence reads: CASSQEGQARGNTIYF.

The rearrangement links TRBV7-3 to TRBJ2-2. The CDR3 covers 12 residues. Per germline, CDR1 SGHTA and CDR2 FQGTGA. The CDR3 protein is CASSSDGRELFF. The complete variable domain, with remaining parts taken from reference TRBV7-3 and TRBJ2-2, reads GAGVSQTPSNKVTEKGKYVELRCDPISGHTALYWYRQSLGQGPEFLIYFQGTGAADDSGLPNDRFFAVRPEGSVSTLKIQRTERGDSAVYLCASSSDGRELFFGEGSRLTVL.

V usage is TRBV7-6 and J usage is TRBJ2-1; TCRdb's assignment of TRBD2 cannot be checked, as there is no DNA. CDR1 SGHVS and CDR2 FNYEAQ come from the germline V gene. CDR3 size: 14 residues. The CDR3 is CASLGFPQINEQFF.

The CDR3 sequence: CATNTGESNEQFF. The chain joins TRBV10-3 to TRBJ2-1; TCRdb returns TRBD1, unconfirmable since there is no DNA. This CDR3 region has 13 residues. Germline CDR1 is ENHRY and CDR2 is SYGVKD.

This rearrangement joins TRBV10-3 to TRBJ1-1. The CDR3 spans 14 residues. Per germline, CDR1 ENHRY and CDR2 SYGVKD. The CDR3 loop is CAIGEDTMNTEAFF.

V and J are TRBV5-1 and TRBJ2-1; TCRdb gives TRBD2 as the D gene, but with no DNA this cannot be confirmed. Germline lookup yields CDR1 SGHRS and CDR2 YFSETQ. The CDR3 totals 21 residues. CDR3 sequence: CASSYQNLAGGANTVYNEQFF.

The chain combines TRBV5-1 with TRBJ2-1; the D call from TCRdb, TRBD2, cannot be confirmed without DNA. This CDR3 is 12 amino acids long. Germline values: CDR1 SGHRS, CDR2 YFSETQ. CDR3 residues: CASREGEAEQFF.

V is TRBV19 and J is TRBJ1-2; TCRdb's assignment of TRBD1 cannot be checked, as there is no DNA. Germline V gives CDR1 LNHDA, CDR2 SQIVND (reference sequence). CDR3 length: 14 residues. The chain's CDR3 is CASSIDRGGSGYTF. The full variable domain, its missing parts supplied by reference TRBV19 and TRBJ1-2, is DGGITQSPKYLFRKEGQNVTLSCEQNLNHDAMYWYRQDPGQGLRLIYYSQIVNDFQKGDIAEGYSVSREKKESFPLTVTSAQKNPTAFYLCASSIDRGGSGYTFGSGTRLTVV.